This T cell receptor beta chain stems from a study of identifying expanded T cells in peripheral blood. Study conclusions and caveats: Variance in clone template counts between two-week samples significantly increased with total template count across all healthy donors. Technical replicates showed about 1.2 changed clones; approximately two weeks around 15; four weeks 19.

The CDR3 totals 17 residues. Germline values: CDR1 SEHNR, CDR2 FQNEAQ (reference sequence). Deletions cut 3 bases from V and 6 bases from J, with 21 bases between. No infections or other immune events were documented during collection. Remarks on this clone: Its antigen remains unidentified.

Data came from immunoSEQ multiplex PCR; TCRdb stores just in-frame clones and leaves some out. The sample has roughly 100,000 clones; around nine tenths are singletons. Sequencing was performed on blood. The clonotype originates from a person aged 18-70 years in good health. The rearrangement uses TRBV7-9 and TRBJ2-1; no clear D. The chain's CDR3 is CASSFPSALGRFNEQFF. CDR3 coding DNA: TGTGCCAGCAGCTTCCCCAGTGCCTTAGGTAGATTCAATGAGCAGTTCTTC.